The rows below give T cell receptor beta chains drawn from one sample of a study of CXCR3-negative and CXCR3-positive naive CD8 T cells. TCRdb reprocessed the 5' RACE reads, with one entry per CDR3 protein and no DNA. The repertoire table contains about 48,000 distinct CDR3 sequences. Sequencing input: memory CD8+ T cells from blood. These receptors were obtained from a human donor in good health. Some clones in this sample may be carry-over from other donors' samples. CDR3s include the opening cysteine and the closing phenylalanine or tryptophan.

v_call: TRBV6-2/TRBV6-3; j_call: TRBJ2-2; cdr3_aa: CASSYSQGWTGELFF
v_call: TRBV12-3/TRBV12-4; j_call: TRBJ2-1; cdr3_aa: CASRTSGGYNEQFF
v_call: TRBV29-1; j_call: TRBJ2-7; cdr3_aa: CRARTGQSYEQYF
v_call: TRBV6-2/TRBV6-3; j_call: TRBJ2-1; cdr3_aa: CASSTLAGDTSDEQFF
v_call: TRBV28; j_call: TRBJ2-7; cdr3_aa: CASSDVTDYEQYF
v_call: TRBV7-2; j_call: TRBJ2-7; cdr3_aa: CASSVGTEPSYEKYF
v_call: TRBV7-9; j_call: TRBJ2-1; cdr3_aa: CASSSTVKGYNEQFF
v_call: TRBV11-2; j_call: TRBJ2-7; cdr3_aa: CASTGLASYEQYF
v_call: TRBV28; j_call: TRBJ1-5; cdr3_aa: CASSLGSGTGGNQPQHF
v_call: TRBV7-2; j_call: TRBJ1-1; cdr3_aa: CASSLWTGTEAFF
v_call: TRBV7-3; j_call: TRBJ1-2; cdr3_aa: CASSLTGAPTNYGYTF
v_call: TRBV10-3; j_call: TRBJ2-7; cdr3_aa: CATLRGYEQYF
v_call: TRBV6-2/TRBV6-3; j_call: TRBJ2-7; cdr3_aa: CASTLVRDSYETRHYEQYF
v_call: TRBV4-2; j_call: TRBJ1-1; cdr3_aa: CASSQDSTGHTEAFF
v_call: TRBV19; j_call: TRBJ2-1; cdr3_aa: CASSIGAGQFF
v_call: TRBV9; j_call: TRBJ2-7; cdr3_aa: CASSGGQGGLYEQYF
v_call: TRBV5-1; j_call: TRBJ2-1; cdr3_aa: CASSLAGGVNEQFF
v_call: TRBV7-6; j_call: TRBJ2-5; cdr3_aa: CASSLLPIVGETQYF
v_call: TRBV4-3; j_call: TRBJ2-6; cdr3_aa: CASSQDGSSGANVLTF
v_call: TRBV9; j_call: TRBJ2-7; cdr3_aa: CASSVGAGESYEQYF
v_call: TRBV6-2/TRBV6-3; j_call: TRBJ1-1; cdr3_aa: CASSYGIYLMNTEAFF
v_call: TRBV29-1; j_call: TRBJ2-1; cdr3_aa: CSVLGLNSYNEQFF
v_call: TRBV20-1; j_call: TRBJ1-1; cdr3_aa: CSARDSPGANTEAFF
v_call: TRBV10-3; j_call: TRBJ2-1; cdr3_aa: CAISESGQGAGEQFF